One and the same sample provided the 25 T cell receptor beta chains below, sequenced in a study of blood T cell repertoires in COVID-19. The protocol was immunoSEQ multiplex PCR, while the TCRdb copy is restricted to in-frame clones and leaves out a portion. The sample lists 150,000 to 200,000 clones, 65% to 85% occurring once. Sequencing used peripheral blood. These receptors were collected from a man aged 55 to 70 with active or convalescent COVID-19.

The CDR3 loop reads CASSPPGTTNTEAFF. Here the CDR3 DNA reads TGTGCCAGCAGCCCTCCCGGGACAACGAACACTGAAGCTTTCTTT. The rearrangement joins TRBV7-8 to TRBJ1-1; possibly TRBD1 for D (6 bases). The V end lost 5 bases, the J end lost 1 base, and 14 bases lay between the germline ends. Germline V gene sequence: CDR1 SGHVS, CDR2 FQNEAQ. The CDR3 has 15 amino acids.

About this clone: One junction end does not reproduce the germline sequence, and a read error may be involved. The rearrangement uses TRBV29-1 and TRBJ2-6; 9 nucleotides line up with TRBD1. The CDR3 is 17 amino acids. The germline gives CDR1 SQVTM, CDR2 ANQGSEA. Written as DNA, the CDR3 is TGCAGCGTTGATTCGGGACAGGGTTTACCTGGGGCCAACGTCCTGATTTTC. This translates into CSVDSGQGLPGANVLIF.

The V gene is TRBV6-5, the J gene TRBJ1-5; D might be TRBD1 (5 bases). This CDR3 contains 12 residues. Germline CDR1 reads MNHEY; CDR2 reads SVGAGI. The ends were cut back, 7 bases at V and 4 bases at J, with 8 bases in the middle. CDR3 in DNA: TGTGCCAGCACCAGACAGAATCAGCCCCAGCATTTT. Translating gives CASTRQNQPQHF.

The CDR3 here is CASSVTSGSTDTQYF. CDR3 DNA sequence: TGTGCCAGCAGCGTAACTAGCGGTAGCACAGATACGCAGTATTTT. The chain combines TRBV9 with TRBJ2-3; 8 nucleotides line up with TRBD2. V was clipped by 1 base and J by 0 bases; unmatched bases: 1. Per germline, CDR1 SGDLS and CDR2 YYNGEE. The CDR3 has 15 amino acids.

The table lists this clone with a few counts. The chain combines TRBV11-2 with TRBJ1-3; D is uncertain. The CDR3 is 16 residues long. V lost 1 base to trimming and J lost 4 bases, with 14 bases between them. Germline loops: CDR1 SGHAT, CDR2 FQNNGV. CDR3: CASSLGGGPPGNTIYF. CDR3 bases: TGTGCCAGCAGCTTAGGTGGAGGACCACCGGGAAACACCATATATTTT.

The CDR3 DNA follows: TGTGCCAGCAGTGAACTAAGGTTTGGGACTAGCAGCCGATCGGAGCAGTTCTTC. Its protein product is CASSELRFGTSSRSEQFF. The chain joins TRBV6-1 to TRBJ2-1; 9 nucleotides align to TRBD2. V trimming: 2 bases; J trimming: 10 bases; junction bases outside the gene matches: 18. The CDR3 runs 18 residues. CDR1 and CDR2 from the germline V gene are MNHNS and SASEGT.

The chain carries TRBV3-1 (or the pseudogene TRBV3-2) and TRBJ2-6; 8 nucleotides align to TRBD1. The germline gives CDR1 LGHDT, CDR2 YNNKEL (reference sequence). Trimming took 5 bases from V and 3 from J; bases not matched to a gene: 3. The CDR3 is made up of 15 amino acids. CDR3 in DNA: TGTGCCAGCAGCACAGGGGGTAGTGGGGCCAACGTCCTGACTTTC. Protein sequence: CASSTGGSGANVLTF.

In its sample, this clone was seen once. J is TRBJ2-5 and V is TRBV2; 9 bases are a match to TRBD2. J was trimmed by 5 bases and V by 2 bases; bases with no gene match: 9. CDR1 is SNHLY and CDR2 is FYNNEI in the germline V gene. The CDR3 has 16 amino acids. CDR3 residues: CASSELGAGGGETQYF. CDR3 bases: TGTGCCAGCAGTGAACTAGGAGCGGGGGGCGGGGAGACCCAGTACTTC.

The CDR3 reads CASSSSIKTQGEQYF. The CDR3 DNA reads TGCGCCAGCAGCTCTTCCATCAAAACGCAGGGAGAGCAGTACTTC. V and J are TRBV5-1 and TRBJ2-7; D possibly corresponds to TRBD1 (5 bases). Trimming pared 3 bases from V and 7 bases from J, leaving 20 bases between. Germline V CDR1 and CDR2: SGHRS, YFSETQ. The CDR3 runs 15 residues.

The chain couples TRBV6-5 to TRBJ2-3; the match to TRBD1 covers 9 bases. With 7 bases clipped from V and 1 base from J, the junction kept 3 bases outside the gene matches. The CDR3 is 14 residues long. Germline V CDR1 and CDR2: MNHEY, SVGAGI. Here the CDR3 reads CASTRTGGTDTQYF. DNA of the CDR3: TGTGCCAGCACCAGGACAGGGGGCACAGATACGCAGTATTTT.

This rearrangement joins TRBV28 to TRBJ1-2, with D tentatively TRBD1 (6 bases). CDR1 MDHEN and CDR2 SYDVKM come from the germline V gene. V gave up 3 bases and J gave up 4 bases, with 12 bases separating them. The CDR3 consists of 14 residues. The CDR3 nucleotides are TGTGCCAGCAGTTTGACAGGAGCCTTCTATGGCTACACCTTC. Translated, it gives CASSLTGAFYGYTF.

This clone was seen once. The chain recombines TRBV3-1 (or the pseudogene TRBV3-2) with TRBJ1-1; 9 bases map to TRBD1. The germline V gene encodes CDR1 LGHDT and CDR2 YNNKEL (reference sequence). Germline trimming cut 6 bases from V and 6 bases from J; bases unmatched to any gene: 2. The CDR3 consists of 12 residues. The CDR3 sequence is CASRQGASEAFF. CDR3 sequence (DNA): TGTGCCAGCAGACAGGGGGCCTCTGAAGCTTTCTTT.

In this sample, this clone turned up once. This sequence joins TRBV7-9 and TRBJ2-7, with no clear D. With 6 bases removed from V and 5 bases from J, the gap between germline ends came to 17 bases. The germline CDR1 and CDR2 sequences are SEHNR and FQNEAQ (reference sequence). This CDR3 spans 14 amino acids. CDR3 nucleotide sequence: TGTGCCAGCAGTTTCGATTTACCTGGCCACGAGCAGTACTTC. It yields the protein CASSFDLPGHEQYF. The whole variable domain, remainder taken from reference TRBV7-9 and TRBJ2-7, is DTGVSQNPRHKITKRGQNVTFRCDPISEHNRLYWYRQTLGQGPEFLTYFQNEAQLEKSRLLSDRFSAERPKGSFSTLEIQRTEQGDSAMYLCASSFDLPGHEQYFGPGTRLTVT.

The V gene is TRBV3-1 (or the pseudogene TRBV3-2), the J gene TRBJ2-7, with TRBD1 matching over 7 bases. This CDR3 region has 17 residues. The V gene end was trimmed by 1 base and the J gene end by 5 bases; junction bases not matched to a gene: 14. The germline gives CDR1 LGHDT, CDR2 YNNKEL (reference sequence). CDR3 residues: CASSQVPGMRGRNEQYF. The CDR3 nucleotides are TGTGCCAGCAGCCAAGTCCCAGGGATGAGGGGGCGGAACGAGCAGTACTTC.

The chain carries TRBV2 and TRBJ1-2; 12 positions match TRBD1. Germline V gene sequence: CDR1 SNHLY, CDR2 FYNNEI. Unmatched junction bases numbered 5, after V lost 4 bases and J lost 8 bases. CDR3 length equals 14 residues. The CDR3 protein is CASSGGQGARGYTF. The CDR3 DNA follows: TGTGCCAGCAGTGGGGGACAGGGGGCGAGGGGCTACACCTTC. Full variable domain (missing parts from reference TRBV2 and TRBJ1-2): EPEVTQTPSHQVTQMGQEVILRCVPISNHLYFYWYRQILGQKVEFLVSFYNNEISEKSEIFDDQFSVERPDGSNFTLKIRSTKLEDSAMYFCASSGGQGARGYTFGSGTRLTVV.

This chain connects TRBV15 to TRBJ1-4; no clear D. CDR1 is LNHNV, CDR2 YYDKDF, per germline (reference sequence). The CDR3 is 15 amino acids. V shed 1 base and J shed 6 bases, with 12 bases lying between them. The CDR3 loop reads CATSRVSGTDEKLFF. The CDR3 DNA follows: TGTGCCACCAGCAGAGTTTCCGGTACGGATGAAAAACTGTTTTTT.

This sequence joins TRBV6-6 and TRBJ2-7; 8 positions agree with TRBD1. The CDR3 is made up of 16 amino acids. In germline, CDR1 is MNHNY, CDR2 SVGAGI (reference sequence). Unmatched junction bases numbered 9, after V lost 1 base and J lost 4 bases. DNA for the CDR3: TGTGCCAGCAGTTACTACCCTGACAGGGGATTATACGAGCAGTACTTC. This encodes CASSYYPDRGLYEQYF.

V gene TRBV18 combines with J gene TRBJ2-7; 9 bases agree with TRBD2. Germline V gives CDR1 KGHSH, CDR2 LQKENI. After removal of 1 base from V and 5 bases from J, the junction contained 9 bases not matched to a gene. The CDR3 length is 16 residues. The CDR3 bases are TGTGCCAGCTCACCACTTGGTAGCGGGAGTTTCGACGAGCAGTACTTC. Amino acids: CASSPLGSGSFDEQYF.

The chain employs TRBV18 and TRBJ1-2; 9 positions agree with TRBD1. Trimming cost V 4 bases and J 2 bases; bases outside gene matches: 2. CDR1 KGHSH and CDR2 LQKENI come from the germline V gene. The CDR3 covers 14 residues. CDR3 protein: CASSQDRGNYGYTF. The CDR3 bases are TGTGCCAGCTCACAGGACAGGGGCAACTATGGCTACACCTTC. Looking up the rest from reference TRBV18 and TRBJ1-2 gives the full variable domain: NAGVMQNPRHLVRRRGQEARLRCSPMKGHSHVYWYRQLPEEGLKFMVYLQKENIIDESGMPKERFSAEFPKEGPSILRIQQVVRGDSAAYFCASSQDRGNYGYTFGSGTRLTVV.

The V and J genes are TRBV7-9 and TRBJ2-3; the D gene is possibly TRBD1 (6 bases). The CDR3 runs to 17 residues. Germline V gives CDR1 SEHNR, CDR2 FQNEAQ (reference sequence). Trimming took off 3 bases at V and 2 bases at J, with 18 bases between the two ends. The CDR3 DNA reads as TGTGCCAGCAGCTTTAACCCGGCAGGGGTCTCCACAGATACGCAGTATTTT. This translates into CASSFNPAGVSTDTQYF.

The chain combines TRBV15 with TRBJ1-1; D perhaps matches TRBD1 (6 bases). The germline V and J ends were trimmed by 0 bases and 11 bases, with 19 bases remaining between them. In germline, CDR1 is LNHNV, CDR2 YYDKDF (reference sequence). The CDR3 has 15 residues. CDR3 coding DNA: TGTGCCACCAGCAGAGATAGCGGGACATGGGTAACTGCTTTCTTT. Protein product: CATSRDSGTWVTAFF.

The rearrangement uses TRBV18 and TRBJ2-3; D gene uncertain. Germline V gene data show CDR1 as KGHSH and CDR2 as LQKENI. The V end lost 5 bases, the J end lost 1 base, and 13 bases lay between the germline ends. The CDR3 spans 15 residues. The CDR3: CASSSNRERTDTQYF. The CDR3 region has the DNA TGTGCCAGCTCATCAAACAGAGAACGCACAGATACGCAGTATTTT.

The chain links TRBV11-2 to TRBJ2-5; the D gene is possibly TRBD2 (6 bases). Germline V lookup: CDR1 SGHAT, CDR2 FQNNGV. This CDR3 has 14 amino acids. V was shortened by 5 bases and J by 1 base, with 11 bases between the two germline ends. CDR3 in DNA: TGTGCCAGCAGCCGAACGGGGGTCCAAGAGACCCAGTACTTC. This gives the protein CASSRTGVQETQYF.

The DNA of the CDR3 is TGTGCCAGCAGTGAACAAATCGGACAGGCCGGTCAGCCCCAGCATTTT. As protein: CASSEQIGQAGQPQHF. The chain combines TRBV6-1 with TRBJ1-5; 7 bases map to TRBD1. Trimming took 2 bases from V and 6 from J; bases not matched to a gene: 10. The germline V gene has CDR1 MNHNS and CDR2 SASEGT. This CDR3 has 16 amino acids.

This clone came up many times. V is TRBV19 and J is TRBJ2-7, with 7 nucleotides matching TRBD2. Germline loops: CDR1 LNHDA, CDR2 SQIVND (reference sequence). CDR3 length: 13 residues. The V gene end was trimmed by 11 bases and the J gene end by 2 bases; junction bases not matched to a gene: 9. The CDR3 is CAVGPGGTYEQYF. The CDR3 coding sequence is TGTGCCGTGGGACCCGGGGGGACCTACGAGCAGTACTTC.